The 30 T cell receptor beta chains given below trace back to one sample, sequenced in a study of T cells in Graves' hyperthyroidism and ophthalmopathy. TCR beta CDR3 region amplification was performed from RNA transcripts. Initially, a first-round RT-PCR of the TCR CDR3 employed the HTBI primer set. TCRdb re-called the multiplex PCR reads through MiXCR, storing one row per CDR3 protein. Of approximately 640,000 distinct CDR3 sequences in the sample, 15% to 20% are singletons; the top ten hold around 3.9%. The sequenced material came from blood. The receptors stem from a woman between 25 and 40 years old with Graves' hyperthyroidism.

CDR3 amino acids: CATSGDSGNTIYF. CDR3 sequence (DNA): TGTGCCACCAGTGGGGACTCTGGAAACACCATATATTTT. V and J are TRBV24-1 and TRBJ1-3, with D unresolved. This CDR3 is built from 13 residues. Trimming pared 5 bases from V and 0 bases from J, leaving 4 bases between. The germline gives CDR1 KGHDR, CDR2 SFDVKD.

This clonotype has at least ten counts. This chain connects TRBV20-1 to TRBJ2-3, with D possibly TRBD2 on 6 matching bases. V shed 3 bases and J shed 9 bases, with 16 bases lying between them. Germline V gene lookup returns CDR1 DFQATT and CDR2 SNEGSKA (reference sequence). The CDR3 is made up of 13 amino acids. The chain's CDR3 is CSASPGDYDTQYF. The CDR3 DNA reads as TGCAGTGCTAGTCCGGGAGACTATGACACGCAGTATTTT.

Many counts were recorded for this clonotype. This sequence joins TRBV28 and TRBJ2-1, with D tentatively TRBD2 (6 bases). CDR3 size: 15 residues. Germline V lookup: CDR1 MDHEN, CDR2 SYDVKM. Trimming removed 1 base at V and 7 bases at J, with 14 bases between. CDR3 coding DNA: TGTGCCAGCAGTTTATTAGCGGAGGTGCGGAATGAGCAGTTCTTC. Translation gives CASSLLAEVRNEQFF. Combining the CDR3 with reference TRBV28 and TRBJ2-1 gives the whole variable domain DVKVTQSSRYLVKRTGEKVFLECVQDMDHENMFWYRQDPGLGLRLIYFSYDVKMKEKGDIPEGYSVSREKKERFSLILESASTNQTSMYLCASSLLAEVRNEQFFGPGTRLTVL.

This clonotype was observed at least ten times. The rearrangement joins TRBV20-1 to TRBJ2-5, with a tentative D call TRBD2 (6 bases). Trimming stripped 1 base from V and 5 bases from J, with 14 bases between. There are 14 residues in the CDR3. The germline CDR1 and CDR2 sequences are DFQATT and SNEGSKA (reference sequence). The CDR3 spells CSARGVAGGETQYF. For the CDR3, the DNA is TGCAGTGCTAGAGGGGTAGCTGGGGGGGAGACCCAGTACTTC.

This clonotype was recorded many times. The rearrangement joins TRBV5-1 to TRBJ1-1, with D uncertain. Between the trimmed V and J ends, which lost 0 bases and 0 bases, there was a span of 18 bases. Germline assignment: CDR1 SGHRS and CDR2 YFSETQ. The CDR3 consists of 18 residues. The CDR3, as DNA: TGCGCCAGCAGCTTGGGATTCGACACGAGTCACATGAACACTGAAGCTTTCTTT. Protein: CASSLGFDTSHMNTEAFF.

This clonotype was observed a few times. The gene calls are TRBV18 and TRBJ2-2; TRBD1 agrees at 9 bases. J was trimmed by 5 bases and V by 5 bases; bases with no gene match: 6. Per the germline V gene, CDR1 is KGHSH and CDR2 is LQKENI. The CDR3 runs 15 residues. CDR3 sequence (DNA): TGTGCCAGCTCAAGAGGGACAGGGTCGACCGGGGAGCTGTTTTTT. Translating gives CASSRGTGSTGELFF.

This clonotype was counted many times. This chain uses TRBV28 with TRBJ2-5, with no clear D. V shed 6 bases and J shed 4 bases, with 9 bases lying between them. The CDR3 totals 12 residues. Germline lookup yields CDR1 MDHEN and CDR2 SYDVKM. The chain's CDR3 is CASRDSRETQYF. The DNA for the CDR3 is TGTGCCAGCAGAGACTCCCGAGAGACCCAGTACTTC.

The gene calls are TRBV14 and TRBJ2-3; D remains ambiguous. Trimming stripped 0 bases from V and 7 bases from J, with 5 bases between. Germline V lookup: CDR1 SGHDN, CDR2 FVKESK. This CDR3 is built from 12 residues. The CDR3 here is CASSQEVYTQYF. DNA of the CDR3: TGTGCCAGCAGCCAAGAGGTCTATACGCAGTATTTT. Based on the CDR3 plus reference TRBV14 and TRBJ2-3, the full variable domain is EAGVTQFPSHSVIEKGQTVTLRCDPISGHDNLYWYRRVMGKEIKFLLHFVKESKQDESGMPNNRFLAERTGGTYSTLKVQPAELEDSGVYFCASSQEVYTQYFGPGTRLTVL.

This clonotype has a count of ten or more. This CDR3 reads CASSFTGAMDEQYF. CDR3 nucleotide sequence: TGTGCCAGCAGCTTTACAGGGGCCATGGACGAGCAGTACTTC. The chain uses TRBV7-3 and TRBJ2-7; 7 nucleotides match TRBD1. V shed 3 bases, J shed 5 bases, and the junction held 7 bases outside the gene matches. Germline CDR1 reads SGHTA; CDR2 reads FQGTGA. The CDR3 contains 14 residues.

The chain links TRBV15 to TRBJ2-5; TRBD1 agrees at 8 bases. CDR1 and CDR2 from the germline V gene are LNHNV and YYDKDF (reference sequence). V gave up 3 bases and J gave up 5 bases; unmatched junction bases: 5. The CDR3 is 14 amino acids. In nucleotides, the CDR3 is TGTGCCACCAGCAGCTGGGACAGGCGGGAGACCCAGTACTTC. It translates to CATSSWDRRETQYF.

The chain links TRBV4-3 to TRBJ2-1; 10 bases align to TRBD2. The CDR3 sequence is 18 residues long. The germline V gene has CDR1 LGHNA and CDR2 YSLEER. V lost 1 base and J lost 9; bases outside the gene matches: 15. The CDR3 here is CASSQGFLEASGSSEQFF. CDR3 sequence (DNA): TGCGCCAGCAGCCAAGGGTTCCTTGAGGCTAGCGGGAGTAGTGAGCAGTTCTTC.

V and J are TRBV20-1 and TRBJ1-6, with a possible D match to TRBD1 (6 bases). Looked up from germline, CDR1 is DFQATT and CDR2 is SNEGSKA (reference sequence). The CDR3 sequence is 10 residues long. DNA for the CDR3: TGCAGAAGAACAGGGTCACCCCTCCACTTT. This gives the protein CRRTGSPLHF.

There are many counts of this clonotype. This chain links TRBV30 with TRBJ1-5, with D perhaps matching TRBD1 (5 bases). The CDR3 covers 13 residues. The germline V gene has CDR1 GTSNPN and CDR2 SVGIG (reference sequence). V was trimmed by 2 bases and J by 6 bases, leaving 11 bases between them. CDR3 nucleotides: TGTGCCTGGAGTCCCAGGGCTGGTCAGCCCCAGCATTTT. This sequence encodes CAWSPRAGQPQHF.

The CDR3 protein is CASSYVPSSYNSPLHF. In nucleotides, the CDR3 is TGTGCCAGCAGTTACGTGCCAAGCTCCTATAATTCACCCCTCCACTTT. The V gene is TRBV6-9, the J gene TRBJ1-6, with unresolved D. CDR1 is MNHGY and CDR2 is SVAAGI in the germline V gene. The CDR3 runs to 16 residues. V was pared by 3 bases and J by 0 bases, with 9 bases between.

This clonotype was observed a few times. CDR3 protein: CASARDRPLSYEQYF. The CDR3 DNA follows: TGTGCCAGCGCTCGCGACAGACCGTTATCCTACGAGCAGTACTTC. The chain couples TRBV6-1 to TRBJ2-7; D might be TRBD1 (5 bases). V lost 8 bases to trimming and J lost 1 base, with 18 bases between them. From germline, CDR1 is MNHNS and CDR2 SASEGT. The CDR3 loop spans 15 amino acids.

This clonotype was observed many times. This rearrangement joins TRBV28 to TRBJ1-1, with no clear D. V was pared by 3 bases and J by 3 bases, with 5 bases between. Germline V gives CDR1 MDHEN, CDR2 SYDVKM. CDR3 size: 12 residues. The CDR3, as DNA: TGTGCCAGCAGTTTTTTGTACACTGAAGCTTTCTTT. Encoded protein: CASSFLYTEAFF.

V usage is TRBV7-2 and J usage is TRBJ1-2; D unresolved. The CDR3 covers 14 residues. Germline CDR1 is SGHTA and CDR2 is FQGNSA. V lost 1 base and J lost 8, with 14 bases in between. CDR3 sequence reads: CASSLGGKGQGYTF. The CDR3 coding sequence is TGTGCCAGCAGCTTAGGAGGGAAAGGTCAGGGCTACACCTTC.

J is TRBJ1-2 and V is TRBV20-1, with D hard to call. From germline, CDR1 is DFQATT and CDR2 SNEGSKA (reference sequence). Trimming took off 4 bases at V and 8 bases at J, with 11 bases between the two ends. The CDR3 is made up of 11 amino acids. CDR3 DNA: TGCAGTGCTATAAAGGAAGTCGGCTACACCTTC. Residues: CSAIKEVGYTF.

The chain links TRBV6-1 to TRBJ2-7; no clear D. The CDR3 consists of 14 residues. V lost 2 bases, J lost 3 bases, and 11 bases lay in between. Germline V gene sequence: CDR1 MNHNS, CDR2 SASEGT. The CDR3 is CASSEWQKSYEQYF. As DNA, the CDR3 is TGTGCCAGCAGTGAATGGCAAAAAAGCTACGAGCAGTACTTC.

The table lists this clonotype with a few counts. The rearrangement joins TRBV12-3 or TRBV12-4 to TRBJ1-2; TRBD1 matches 8 bases. CDR3 size: 14 residues. The ends lost 6 bases at V and 5 bases at J; junction bases unmatched: 8. The CDR3 DNA follows: TGTGCCAGCAGGGGGACAGGAACCACTTATGGCTACACCTTC. It is translated as CASRGTGTTYGYTF.

This clonotype was detected many times. The J gene is TRBJ2-7, the V gene TRBV20-1; 9 nucleotides align to TRBD2. CDR3 size: 15 residues. Germline V gives CDR1 DFQATT, CDR2 SNEGSKA (reference sequence). Trimming took 0 bases from V and 3 from J; bases not matched to a gene: 6. CDR3 protein: CSARDRLAGFYEQYF. CDR3 nucleotides: TGCAGTGCTAGAGATCGCCTAGCGGGGTTCTACGAGCAGTACTTC.

The chain joins TRBV28 to TRBJ2-4; D not resolved. The germline V gene encodes CDR1 MDHEN and CDR2 SYDVKM. The V end lost 10 bases, the J end lost 0 bases, and 10 bases lay between the germline ends. The CDR3 sequence is 13 residues long. As DNA, the CDR3 is TGTGCCACGATTTGGCTAGCCAAAAACATTCAGTACTTC. It is translated as CATIWLAKNIQYF.

This clonotype has a handful of counts. V and J are TRBV12-3 or TRBV12-4 and TRBJ2-2; 11 bases are a match to TRBD2. The CDR3 spans 16 residues. The V and J ends lost 5 bases and 5 bases, in that order; junction bases with no gene match: 7. CDR3 bases: TGTGCCAGCAGTCCAATGACTAGCGGGATAACCGGGGAGCTGTTTTTT. Its protein product is CASSPMTSGITGELFF.

The chain employs TRBV3-1 and TRBJ1-4; 7 bases are a match to TRBD1. The CDR3 is 18 residues long. CDR1 LGHDT and CDR2 YNNKEL come from the germline V gene (reference sequence). Losses at the gene ends were 3 bases for V and 10 bases for J; bases not matched to a gene: 20. The CDR3, as DNA: TGTGCCAGCAGCCAGACAGCCGGGGGGGTAGGGGGCACTGGAAAACTGTTTTTT. Translation: CASSQTAGGVGGTGKLFF.

This clonotype was detected many times. The chain carries TRBV11-2 and TRBJ2-7; D may be TRBD1 or TRBD2 (5 bases each). V gave up 0 bases and J gave up 2 bases, with 8 bases separating them. The CDR3 contains 14 residues. The V gene's germline CDR1 is SGHAT and CDR2 FQNNGV. The CDR3: CASSLDGDPYEQYF. DNA for the CDR3: TGTGCCAGCAGCTTAGACGGGGACCCCTACGAGCAGTACTTC.

The rearrangement uses TRBV28 and TRBJ2-2; D is possibly TRBD1 (7 bases). V lost 7 bases and J lost 15, with 27 bases in between. Germline loops: CDR1 MDHEN, CDR2 SYDVKM. The CDR3 has 15 residues. Written as DNA, the CDR3 is TGTGCCAGCACCGATCGACAGGGAGCCCCGCGGGGAGTGTTTTTT. Amino acids: CASTDRQGAPRGVFF.

In its sample, this clonotype was seen many times. The CDR3 DNA reads as TGTGCCAGCAGCTTAGGGGCGGAGCAGTTCTTC. It translates to CASSLGAEQFF. The V gene is TRBV7-2, the J gene TRBJ2-1; D unclear. CDR3 size: 11 residues. The germline V gene encodes CDR1 SGHTA and CDR2 FQGNSA. The V and J ends lost 1 base and 10 bases respectively, with 5 bases between them.

This chain connects TRBV7-9 to TRBJ2-7; possibly TRBD1 or TRBD2 for D (5 bases each). Trimming removed 6 bases from V and 5 bases from J, with 14 bases in between. Germline loops: CDR1 SEHNR, CDR2 FQNEAQ (reference sequence). The CDR3 is 13 amino acids. The CDR3 region is CASRDGTAHEQYF. DNA for the CDR3: TGTGCCAGCAGAGACGGGACGGCCCACGAGCAGTACTTC.

This clonotype was found many times. The CDR3 region is CASSIGDTQYF. The DNA of the CDR3 is TGTGCCAGTAGTATTGGGGATACGCAGTATTTT. V is TRBV19 and J is TRBJ2-3; no clear D gene. The CDR3 is 11 amino acids. The V gene's germline CDR1 is LNHDA and CDR2 SQIVND (reference sequence). V was clipped by 3 bases and J by 6 bases, with 4 bases between them. Full variable domain (remainder filled in from reference TRBV19 and TRBJ2-3): DGGITQSPKYLFRKEGQNVTLSCEQNLNHDAMYWYRQDPGQGLRLIYYSQIVNDFQKGDIAEGYSVSREKKESFPLTVTSAQKNPTAFYLCASSIGDTQYFGPGTRLTVL.

This clonotype was seen a few times. This rearrangement joins TRBV7-6 to TRBJ2-6, with D uncertain. The germline CDR1 and CDR2 sequences are SGHVS and FNYEAQ. The CDR3 is 16 amino acids. With 5 bases removed from V and 0 bases from J, the gap between germline ends came to 11 bases. In DNA, the CDR3 is TGTGCCAGCAGCGACGGACCTTACTCTGGGGCCAACGTCCTGACTTTC. This encodes CASSDGPYSGANVLTF.